This T cell receptor (beta chain) was profiled in a study of patients and donors after allogeneic stem cell transplantation. This clonotype has only a few counts. A single record per CDR3 protein comes from TCRdb applying MiXCR to the RT-PCR reads. The repertoire holds approximately 140,000 distinct CDR3 sequences, about two fifths seen once, with about 50% in the top ten. The receptor was isolated from a human donor who was either an allogeneic HSCT recipient or a stem cell or donor lymphocyte infusion donor (not recorded which). It is not recorded whose cells these are; they may come from a transplant donor. Sample: blood, either unsorted or a sorted T cell fraction (not recorded which).

The CDR3 bases are TGCGCCAGCAGGTCCCAGACAGGGGCCTCTGGAAACACCATATATTTT. It encodes CASRSQTGASGNTIYF. This chain uses TRBV5-1 with TRBJ1-3; 8 bases line up with TRBD1. The CDR3 totals 16 residues. V gave up 5 bases and J gave up 0 bases; unmatched junction bases: 7. Germline V lookup: CDR1 SGHRS, CDR2 YFSETQ.